This T cell receptor beta chain was identified in a study of Ad26.COV2.S vaccination and SARS-CoV-2 variants. Sequencing used immunoSEQ multiplex PCR; TCRdb keeps in-frame clones, though not all of them. The sample lists about 350,000 clones, roughly 89% seen once, with roughly 5% in the top ten. V lost 3 bases to trimming and J lost 10 bases, with 10 bases between them. This CDR3 has 13 amino acids. The germline V gene has CDR1 MGHRA and CDR2 YSYEKL. General study points: Spike-specific responses of CD8+ and CD4+ T cells were reported to display substantial breadth after vaccination.

Details on this clone: Its matching antigen is unknown.

As for treatment: over 15 received Ad26.COV2.S at low or high dose, single or two shots; several received placebo; per-sample allocation not given. Collection of samples fell on day 63 after the first vaccine or placebo injection. The chain joins TRBV4-1 to TRBJ1-6; D is perhaps TRBD1 (6 bases). This specimen consisted of peripheral blood, obtained in a trial of Ad26.COV2.S vaccine versus placebo. The receptor comes from a person between 18 and 65 years old who received the Ad26.COV2.S COVID-19 vaccine or a placebo. DNA of the CDR3: TGCGCCAGCAGCCAGCCACAGGGCTCACCCCTCCACTTT. Its protein product is CASSQPQGSPLHF.